The clone carrying this TCR beta chain has more than one count but fewer than ten. This sample is drawn from a study of beta chain features in type 1 diabetes. TCRB transcripts that were expressed got sequenced, as all of the isolated RNA had been reverse transcribed. Using immunoSEQ multiplex PCR, the repertoire was profiled, and TCRdb retains in-frame clones only, with some absent. The sample has about 160,000 clones; roughly 8% are singletons. The sample consisted of central memory CD4+ T cells from blood. This TCR derives from a young man in good health.

CDR3 DNA: TGTGCCAGCAGCGTAACCGGGACAAGCAATCAGCCCCAGCATTTT. It codes for CASSVTGTSNQPQHF. The J gene is TRBJ1-5, the V gene TRBV7-2, with D possibly matching TRBD1 (6 bases). Germline CDR1 is SGHTA and CDR2 is FQGNSA. The CDR3 has 15 amino acids. Trimming left V 5 bases short and J 1 base short, with 12 bases between.